These T cell receptor beta chains were read from a single sample in a study of T-cell memory formation after mild COVID-19. TCRdb re-analysed the 5' RACE reads in MiXCR, keeping a single row per CDR3 protein. The sample has 350,000 to 450,000 distinct CDR3 sequences; 20% are singletons. Source material: PBMCs or a T cell subset sorted from them (not recorded which). These receptors were obtained from an adult woman who had mild COVID-19 (a few samples of this study predate the infection). Cell type and time point are not known. Both conserved end residues are part of each CDR3. Fields, in order: V gene, D gene, clone size, J gene, CDR3 DNA, CDR3 protein. D genes are given only for firm matches. Part of the rows lack a size; the others show once, few, many or a class for expanded clones.

TRBV30	TRBD1	NA	TRBJ2-7	TGTGCCGGGAGTGGGGACAGGGGATACGAGCAGTACTTC	CAGSGDRGYEQYF
TRBV9	NA	NA	TRBJ1-4	TGTGCCAGCAGCCTGGCGGGGGCGAGTGGTGAAAAACTGTTTTTT	CASSLAGASGEKLFF
TRBV5-1	NA	few	TRBJ2-3	TGCGCCAGCAGCTTGGTCGTCGCCAAGGGGGCAGATACGCAGTATTTT	CASSLVVAKGADTQYF
TRBV7-2	NA	few	TRBJ2-1	TGTGCCAGCAGCTTAGCGGACGGGGACAATGAGCAGTTCTTC	CASSLADGDNEQFF
TRBV20-1	NA	few	TRBJ1-2	TGCAGTGCTCGGGACACCAACTATGGCTACACCTTC	CSARDTNYGYTF
TRBV4-1	TRBD1	many	TRBJ1-1	TGCGCCAGCAGCCAAGGCATTGGGACAGGGATTCCGAAGAACACTGAAGCTTTCTTT	CASSQGIGTGIPKNTEAFF
TRBV20-1	NA	NA	TRBJ2-7	TGCAGTGCTAGGAACAGGTTATCCTACGAGCAGTACTTC	CSARNRLSYEQYF
TRBV20-1	TRBD1	few	TRBJ2-7	TGCAGTGCTAGCGCGGGACAGGGGGCCTACGAGCAGTACTTC	CSASAGQGAYEQYF
TRBV9	TRBD2	NA	TRBJ2-7	TGTGCCAGCAGCCAAGGGAGGGCATCCTACGAGCAGTACTTC	CASSQGRASYEQYF
TRBV27	TRBD1	few	TRBJ1-2	TGTGCCAGTAAGGACAGGGCCCGGTATGGCTACACCTTC	CASKDRARYGYTF
TRBV24-1	NA	NA	TRBJ2-7	TGTGCCACCAGTGATTTAGAAGGGCACGAGCAGTACTTC	CATSDLEGHEQYF
TRBV27	TRBD2	NA	TRBJ2-2	TGTGCCAGCAGTTCGAGCGGGACGAACACCGGGGAGCTGTTTTTT	CASSSSGTNTGELFF
TRBV2	TRBD1	NA	TRBJ2-7	TGTGCCACAAATCTGGGACAGAGCTCCTACGAGCAGTACTTC	CATNLGQSSYEQYF
TRBV15	NA	NA	TRBJ2-3	TGTGCCACCAGCCCCGGTCGGGTATATACGCAGTATTTT	CATSPGRVYTQYF
TRBV7-6	NA	few	TRBJ1-1	TGTGCCAGCAGCTTTACGGAAGGGGTCCCTGAAGCTTTCTTT	CASSFTEGVPEAFF
TRBV18	NA	many	TRBJ2-7	TGTGCCAGCTCACCATCGGCGTATGGCCTAACCGGGGTCGGGAGCTCCTACGAGCAGTACTTC	CASSPSAYGLTGVGSSYEQYF